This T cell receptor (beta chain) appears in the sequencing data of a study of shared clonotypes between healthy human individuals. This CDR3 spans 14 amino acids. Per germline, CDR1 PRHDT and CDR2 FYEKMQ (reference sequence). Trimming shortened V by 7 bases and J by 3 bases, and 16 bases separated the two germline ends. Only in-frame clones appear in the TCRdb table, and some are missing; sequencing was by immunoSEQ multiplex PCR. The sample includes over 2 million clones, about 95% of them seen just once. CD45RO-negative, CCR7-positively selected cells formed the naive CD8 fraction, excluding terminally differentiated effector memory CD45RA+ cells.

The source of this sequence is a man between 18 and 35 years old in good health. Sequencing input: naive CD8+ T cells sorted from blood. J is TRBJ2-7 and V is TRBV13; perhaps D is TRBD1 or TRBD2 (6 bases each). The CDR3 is CASKMRGDHYEQYF. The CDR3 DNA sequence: TGTGCCAGCAAGATGAGGGGGGACCACTACGAGCAGTACTTC.